The 6 T cell receptor beta chains in this list originate from one sample, sequenced in a study of a mutant IDH1 vaccine in newly diagnosed glioma. Sample time point: week 5, during vaccination. Each vaccine dose was 300 ug of mutant IDH1 20-mer peptide, with topical imiquimod. For these receptors, no antigen is known. Produced via immunoSEQ multiplex PCR; TCRdb's table is partial and in-frame only. Among roughly 40,000 clones listed, roughly nine tenths were seen once. The specimen comprised PBMCs, sampled from a glioma patient whose treatment included an IDH1 peptide vaccine. The receptors derive from a man between 45 and 60 years old with glioma.

This chain links TRBV15 with TRBJ2-7, with 8 bases lining up with TRBD1. CDR3 length: 16 residues. Trimming removed 0 bases from V and 2 bases from J; junction bases left unmatched: 6. The V gene's germline CDR1 is LNHNV and CDR2 YYDKDF (reference sequence). Here the CDR3 DNA reads TGTGCCACCAGCAGAGATCGGGGACAGGTCACCTACGAGCAGTACTTC. It specifies CATSRDRGQVTYEQYF.

The chain employs TRBV11-2 and TRBJ2-7, with 11 positions matching TRBD1. The V and J ends lost 5 bases and 7 bases, in that order; junction bases with no gene match: 13. Germline assignment: CDR1 SGHAT and CDR2 FQNNGV. The CDR3 sequence is 16 residues long. DNA of the CDR3: TGTGCCAGCAGCATTTACGGGACAGGGGGAGGCGGGGAGCAGTACTTC. As protein: CASSIYGTGGGGEQYF.

The genes are TRBV5-5 and TRBJ2-7; 11 nucleotides agree with TRBD2. V lost 5 bases and J lost 1; bases outside the gene matches: 5. Germline V gene data show CDR1 as SGHKS and CDR2 as YYEKEE (reference sequence). The CDR3 sequence is 15 residues long. The CDR3 sequence is CASSPPSGRSYEQYF. The CDR3, as DNA: TGTGCCAGCAGTCCTCCTAGCGGGAGGTCCTACGAGCAGTACTTC.

The V gene is TRBV13, the J gene TRBJ2-7; tentative D call: TRBD2 (5 bases). The germline V gene encodes CDR1 PRHDT and CDR2 FYEKMQ (reference sequence). This CDR3 has 13 amino acids. V was pared by 0 bases and J by 3 bases, with 6 bases between. The chain's CDR3 is CASSLGGSYEQYF. CDR3 DNA: TGTGCCAGCAGCTTAGGGGGGAGCTACGAGCAGTACTTC.

The genes are TRBV27 and TRBJ2-7, with TRBD2 as a possible D gene (5 bases). Germline V gene lookup returns CDR1 MNHEY and CDR2 SMNVEV (reference sequence). The CDR3 is 13 amino acids. V gave up 3 bases and J gave up 1 base, with 7 bases separating them. CDR3 sequence (DNA): TGTGCCAGCAGTTTGGGCGGGTCCTACGAGCAGTACTTC. As protein: CASSLGGSYEQYF.

The V gene is TRBV29-1, the J gene TRBJ1-2; TRBD1 matches 8 bases. With 3 bases clipped from V and 4 bases from J, the junction kept 13 bases outside the gene matches. Germline V lookup: CDR1 SQVTM, CDR2 ANQGSEA. CDR3 size: 16 residues. The CDR3: CSVELGQEILPYGYTF. In DNA, the CDR3 is TGCAGCGTTGAGCTGGGACAGGAAATCCTACCCTATGGCTACACCTTC.